The 31 T cell receptor beta chains in this list originate from one sample, sequenced in a study of T cells in Graves' hyperthyroidism and ophthalmopathy. Using RNA transcripts as the source, TCR beta CDR3 regions were amplified. HTBI primers were employed in a first-round RT-PCR of the TCR CDR3. One entry per CDR3 protein results from TCRdb running MiXCR on the multiplex PCR reads. The table has more than 550,000 distinct CDR3 sequences, 45% seen once. The specimen was peripheral blood or thyroid tissue (not recorded which). These receptors all stem from an adult man with Graves' disease, either hyperthyroidism or ophthalmopathy (not recorded which).

This clonotype has just one count. The genes are TRBV29-1 and TRBJ1-2; 7 nucleotides agree with TRBD1. Germline V lookup: CDR1 SQVTM, CDR2 ANQGSEA. The CDR3 length is 13 residues. The junction had 10 bases not matched to a gene; V was cut back by 6 bases and J by 6 bases. CDR3 nucleotide sequence: TGCAGCGTCAACCGACAGGGAAGGGATGGCTACACCTTC. Its protein product is CSVNRQGRDGYTF.

The chain employs TRBV7-9 and TRBJ1-1; D uncertain. V lost 3 bases and J 0 bases, leaving 17 bases between the germline ends. The CDR3 has 17 amino acids. Germline assignment: CDR1 SEHNR and CDR2 FQNEAQ (reference sequence). The CDR3 DNA reads TGTGCCAGCAGCTTCGGGCCAACTCGTCTCATGAACACTGAAGCTTTCTTT. Protein: CASSFGPTRLMNTEAFF.

The chain employs TRBV7-3 and TRBJ2-5; 11 bases fit TRBD2. The length of the CDR3 is 17 residues. Germline V gene lookup returns CDR1 SGHTA and CDR2 FQGTGA. After removal of 6 bases from V and 5 bases from J, the junction contained 14 bases not matched to a gene. The CDR3 sequence: CASSLLWASGGSETQYF. The DNA of the CDR3 is TGTGCCAGCAGTTTACTTTGGGCTAGCGGGGGGTCGGAGACCCAGTACTTC.

This clonotype was found a few times. The rearrangement uses TRBV10-3 and TRBJ1-4, with 7 bases aligning to TRBD1. The CDR3 is made up of 16 amino acids. The germline gives CDR1 ENHRY, CDR2 SYGVKD. The trim removed 0 bases at V and 5 bases at J, leaving 6 bases unmatched. The CDR3 DNA reads TGTGCCATCAGTGAGTCTGGGACAGAAAGAAATGAAAAACTGTTTTTT. This sequence encodes CAISESGTERNEKLFF.

In its sample, this clonotype was seen many times. This sequence joins TRBV7-9 and TRBJ2-7; 7 bases match TRBD2. The CDR3 sequence is 12 residues long. V lost 5 bases to trimming and J lost 6 bases; unmatched junction nucleotides: 4. In germline, CDR1 is SEHNR, CDR2 FQNEAQ (reference sequence). The CDR3 nucleotides are TGTGCCAGCAGCGCCGGGACTATCGAGCAGTACTTC. It encodes CASSAGTIEQYF. Full variable domain (missing parts from reference TRBV7-9 and TRBJ2-7): DTGVSQNPRHKITKRGQNVTFRCDPISEHNRLYWYRQTLGQGPEFLTYFQNEAQLEKSRLLSDRFSAERPKGSFSTLEIQRTEQGDSAMYLCASSAGTIEQYFGPGTRLTVT.

The rearrangement links TRBV7-6 to TRBJ1-1; D is uncertain. Germline CDR1 is SGHVS and CDR2 is FNYEAQ. This CDR3 has 10 residues. V gave up 5 bases and J gave up 11 bases, with 9 bases separating them. CDR3: CASSQFGAFF. CDR3 coding DNA: TGTGCCAGCAGCCAATTCGGCGCTTTCTTT.

This clonotype was counted many times. The J gene is TRBJ2-5, the V gene TRBV19; 11 bases line up with TRBD1. J gave up 5 bases and V 6 bases, and 5 bases lay outside the gene matches. This CDR3 has 14 residues. Germline CDR1 is LNHDA and CDR2 is SQIVND (reference sequence). The CDR3 region has the DNA TGTGCCAGTAGACCGGGACAGGGGGTTGAGACCCAGTACTTC. This translates into CASRPGQGVETQYF. The full variable domain, with the rest looked up from reference TRBV19 and TRBJ2-5, is DGGITQSPKYLFRKEGQNVTLSCEQNLNHDAMYWYRQDPGQGLRLIYYSQIVNDFQKGDIAEGYSVSREKKESFPLTVTSAQKNPTAFYLCASRPGQGVETQYFGPGTRLLVL.

This clonotype was seen many times. The rearrangement links TRBV12-3 or TRBV12-4 to TRBJ1-2, with D unresolved. The CDR3 runs to 12 residues. V was cut by 6 bases and J by 7 bases, with 12 bases left in between. The CDR3 DNA follows: TGTGCCAGCAGCCGGTCCACACTTGGCTACACCTTC. It translates to CASSRSTLGYTF.

The chain uses TRBV29-1 and TRBJ1-2; 10 nucleotides agree with TRBD1. Trimming at V came to 6 bases and at J to 8 bases, leaving 3 bases not matched to a gene. The length of the CDR3 is 11 residues. CDR1 and CDR2 from the germline V gene are SQVTM and ANQGSEA. CDR3 coding DNA: TGCAGCGTCGGGACAGGGGCGGGCTACACCTTC. Translated, it gives CSVGTGAGYTF.

This rearrangement joins TRBV7-6 to TRBJ1-5, with D perhaps TRBD1 (5 bases). Per germline, CDR1 SGHVS and CDR2 FNYEAQ. The CDR3 extends over 16 amino acids. V lost 2 bases and J lost 0, with 11 bases in between. This CDR3 reads CASSLSGSISNQPQHF. The CDR3 coding sequence is TGTGCCAGCAGCTTATCAGGGAGCATTAGCAATCAGCCCCAGCATTTT. The complete variable domain, with remaining parts taken from reference TRBV7-6 and TRBJ1-5, reads GAGVSQSPRYKVTKRGQDVALRCDPISGHVSLYWYRQALGQGPEFLTYFNYEAQQDKSGLPNDRFSAERPEGSISTLTIQRTEQRDSAMYRCASSLSGSISNQPQHFGDGTRLSIL.

This clonotype turned up a few times. The chain employs TRBV7-2 and TRBJ2-7; possible D gene TRBD2, 6 bases. Germline V CDR1 and CDR2: SGHTA, FQGNSA. The CDR3 length is 14 residues. V was trimmed by 3 bases and J by 4 bases, leaving 13 bases between them. In DNA form, the CDR3 reads TGTGCCAGCAGCTTCGGAGGGCCGGGGTACGAGCAGTACTTC. Its translation: CASSFGGPGYEQYF. Supplemented by reference TRBV7-2 and TRBJ2-7, the full variable domain reads GAGVSQSPSNKVTEKGKDVELRCDPISGHTALYWYRQSLGQGLEFLIYFQGNSAPDKSGLPSDRFSAERTGGSVSTLTIQRTQQEDSAVYLCASSFGGPGYEQYFGPGTRLTVT.

The rearrangement uses TRBV10-3 and TRBJ2-7; no firm D call. Trimming removed 5 bases from V and 5 bases from J, with 10 bases in between. Germline V gives CDR1 ENHRY, CDR2 SYGVKD. The length of the CDR3 is 12 residues. For the CDR3, the DNA is TGTGCCATCAGTTTGTTACCCCACGAGCAGTACTTC. Protein: CAISLLPHEQYF.

The chain couples TRBV29-1 to TRBJ2-5; 11 bases map to TRBD1. The V gene end was trimmed by 6 bases and the J gene end by 5 bases; junction bases not matched to a gene: 2. The CDR3 consists of 12 residues. CDR1 is SQVTM, CDR2 ANQGSEA, per germline. In DNA, the CDR3 is TGCAGCGTCGGGACAGGGGGGGAGACCCAGTACTTC. This gives the protein CSVGTGGETQYF.

This CDR3 reads CSVVGLAGASYEQYF. Written as DNA, the CDR3 is TGCAGCGTTGTGGGACTAGCGGGAGCCTCCTACGAGCAGTACTTC. This rearrangement joins TRBV29-1 to TRBJ2-7; 14 bases are shared with TRBD2. After removal of 4 bases from V and 0 bases from J, the junction contained 2 bases not matched to a gene. This CDR3 contains 15 residues. Germline CDR1 SQVTM, CDR2 ANQGSEA.

As regards this clonotype: Without the conserved terminal phenylalanine or tryptophan, this CDR3 likely stems from a read error. The chain joins TRBV9 to TRBJ1-2; 10 bases line up with TRBD1. CDR1 and CDR2 (germline): SGDLS, YYNGEE. This CDR3 region has 13 residues. Trimming at V came to 4 bases and at J to 6 bases, leaving 3 bases not matched to a gene. The CDR3 region has the DNA TGTGCCAGCAGCAAAGGGACAGGGGATGGCTACACCATC. Translated: CASSKGTGDGYTI.

A note on this clonotype: This may arise from a read error, as a much more abundant clone is one base away. The chain couples TRBV2 to TRBJ1-4; TRBD1 agrees at 9 bases. The CDR3 has 13 residues. Looked up from germline, CDR1 is SNHLY and CDR2 is FYNNEI. CDR3 DNA sequence: TGTGCCAGCGGTGATACAGGGGGCGCGGGGCTGTTTTTT. Translating it yields CASGDTGGAGLFF. The variable domain in full, with the rest retrieved from reference TRBV2 and TRBJ1-4, is EPEVTQTPSHQVTQMGQEVILRCVPISNHLYFYWYRQILGQKVEFLVSFYNNEISEKSEIFDDQFSVERPDGSNFTLKIRSTKLEDSAMYFCASGDTGGAGLFFGSGTQLSVL.

The rearrangement links TRBV12-5 to TRBJ1-3; TRBD1 matches at 9 bases. Trimming at V came to 1 base and at J to 4 bases, leaving 8 bases not matched to a gene. CDR1 and CDR2 from the germline V gene are LGHNT and FRNRAP. This CDR3 has 17 residues. This chain's CDR3 is CASGLGLQGALGNTIYF. CDR3 coding DNA: TGTGCTAGTGGTTTGGGCCTACAGGGGGCCTTGGGAAACACCATATATTTT. The whole variable domain, remainder taken from reference TRBV12-5 and TRBJ1-3, is DARVTQTPRHKVTEMGQEVTMRCQPILGHNTVFWYRQTMMQGLELLAYFRNRAPLDDSGMPKDRFSAEMPDATLATLKIQPSEPRDSAVYFCASGLGLQGALGNTIYFGEGSWLTVV.

In its sample, this clonotype was seen many times. V gene TRBV6-5 combines with J gene TRBJ1-5, with TRBD1 as a possible D gene (6 bases). CDR3 length: 14 amino acids. Germline CDR1 reads MNHEY; CDR2 reads SVGAGI. Between the trimmed V and J ends, which lost 6 bases and 4 bases, there was a span of 13 bases. The CDR3 is CASSKRGANQPQHF. The CDR3 coding sequence is TGTGCCAGCAGCAAGAGGGGGGCGAATCAGCCCCAGCATTTT.

The chain couples TRBV7-2 to TRBJ1-4, with D possibly TRBD1 on 6 matching bases. Germline CDR1 reads SGHTA; CDR2 reads FQGNSA. V lost 6 bases and J 3 bases, leaving 17 bases between the germline ends. This CDR3 has 16 amino acids. The CDR3 DNA is TGTGCCAGCAGTAGATATCACAGGGAGGCTAATGAAAAACTGTTTTTT. It encodes CASSRYHREANEKLFF. Based on the CDR3 plus reference TRBV7-2 and TRBJ1-4, the full variable domain is GAGVSQSPSNKVTEKGKDVELRCDPISGHTALYWYRQSLGQGLEFLIYFQGNSAPDKSGLPSDRFSAERTGGSVSTLTIQRTQQEDSAVYLCASSRYHREANEKLFFGSGTQLSVL.

The chain joins TRBV7-9 to TRBJ1-2; D gene uncertain. The CDR3 runs to 15 residues. Germline CDR1 reads SEHNR; CDR2 reads FQNEAQ (reference sequence). Trimming took off 3 bases at V and 3 bases at J, with 14 bases between the two ends. In DNA form, the CDR3 reads TGTGCCAGCAGCTTGATCCGAGGCTTGGACTATGGCTACACCTTC. This translates into CASSLIRGLDYGYTF.

This clonotype was counted once. This chain uses TRBV29-1 with TRBJ1-3; D perhaps matches TRBD1 (5 bases). Trimming took 5 bases from V and 3 from J, leaving 20 bases between them. There are 16 residues in the CDR3. CDR1 SQVTM and CDR2 ANQGSEA come from the germline V gene. The CDR3: CSVQAGGQDGGNTIYF. The CDR3 nucleotides read TGCAGCGTTCAAGCGGGAGGACAAGACGGTGGAAACACCATATATTTT.

This clonotype was picked up many times. This chain connects TRBV29-1 to TRBJ2-7; D is perhaps TRBD1 or TRBD2 (5 bases each). This CDR3 spans 13 amino acids. Germline-derived CDR1 and CDR2 are SQVTM and ANQGSEA. Trimming shortened V by 7 bases and J by 1 base, and 14 bases separated the two germline ends. CDR3 loop: CSARGTASYEQYF. For the CDR3, the DNA is TGCAGCGCTCGAGGGACGGCATCCTACGAGCAGTACTTC.

As regards this clonotype: It is likely a read error, because the conserved phenylalanine at the end of the CDR3 is missing. Because the CDR3's place on the DNA is in doubt, the DNA is left out and the CDR3 is given as listed by TCRdb. The chain carries TRBV2 and TRBJ1-4. The CDR3 is 8 residues long, ends included. CDR1 is SNHLY and CDR2 is FYNNEI in the germline V gene. CDR3 loop: CASGRTVY.

The chain has TRBV9 and TRBJ2-5; the match to TRBD2 covers 11 bases. V lost 4 bases and J lost 5; bases outside the gene matches: 7. The germline V gene has CDR1 SGDLS and CDR2 YYNGEE. The CDR3 length is 15 residues. Written as DNA, the CDR3 is TGTGCCAGCAGCCTAGCGGGGGGTCAGGGGGAGACCCAGTACTTC. This codes for CASSLAGGQGETQYF.

The chain couples TRBV7-9 to TRBJ1-5; D is unclear. The germline V gene has CDR1 SEHNR and CDR2 FQNEAQ (reference sequence). Between the trimmed V and J ends, which lost 2 bases and 3 bases, there was a span of 11 bases. This CDR3 is built from 15 residues. The CDR3 protein is CASSLLRTLNQPQHF. The CDR3 bases are TGTGCCAGCAGCTTACTACGGACGCTCAATCAGCCCCAGCATTTT.

In this sample, this clonotype turned up many times. This rearrangement joins TRBV12-3 or TRBV12-4 to TRBJ1-6, with TRBD1 identical over 11 bases. V shed 6 bases and J 9 bases; nucleotides not matched to a gene: 7. This CDR3 spans 15 amino acids. CDR3 sequence (DNA): TGTGCCAGCAGCGAGGACAGGGGGCCTGGTTCACCCCTCCACTTT. Amino acids: CASSEDRGPGSPLHF.

The V and J genes are TRBV19 and TRBJ2-7; D is perhaps TRBD1 (6 bases). The CDR3 is made up of 13 amino acids. The germline CDR1 and CDR2 sequences are LNHDA and SQIVND (reference sequence). V lost 5 bases to trimming and J lost 5 bases, with 13 bases between them. In nucleotides, the CDR3 is TGTGCCAGTAGTGAACAGGGCTTTAACGAGCAGTACTTC. Its translation is CASSEQGFNEQYF.

The chain recombines TRBV5-6 with TRBJ1-3; D is possibly TRBD1 (5 bases). Germline CDR1 SGHDT, CDR2 YYEEEE. The ends were cut back, 4 bases at V and 7 bases at J, with 15 bases in the middle. This CDR3 region has 14 residues. The CDR3 DNA reads as TGTGCCAGCAGCCGCTATACAGGAATGAACACCATATATTTT. Encoded protein: CASSRYTGMNTIYF.

The chain employs TRBV6-5 and TRBJ2-7; TRBD1 aligns across 9 bases. The CDR3 spans 14 residues. V was clipped by 6 bases and J by 5 bases; unmatched bases: 8. Germline values: CDR1 MNHEY, CDR2 SVGAGI. The CDR3 here is CASRMTGGPHEQYF. CDR3 DNA sequence: TGTGCCAGCAGGATGACAGGGGGTCCCCACGAGCAGTACTTC.

The V call is TRBV24-1, the J call TRBJ1-2; TRBD1 matches 8 bases. Germline V gene data show CDR1 as KGHDR and CDR2 as SFDVKD. The trim removed 4 bases at V and 6 bases at J, leaving 9 bases unmatched. The CDR3 totals 15 residues. The CDR3: CATSDRTGGWDGYTF. CDR3 sequence (DNA): TGTGCCACCAGTGACCGCACAGGGGGTTGGGATGGCTACACCTTC.

This chain joins TRBV9 and TRBJ2-7; D is perhaps TRBD1 or TRBD2 (6 bases each). CDR3 length: 13 amino acids. Trimming shortened V by 3 bases and J by 3 bases, and 10 bases separated the two germline ends. Looked up from germline, CDR1 is SGDLS and CDR2 is YYNGEE. The CDR3 nucleotides are TGTGCCAGCAGCGCCCGGGGGCGCTACGAGCAGTACTTC. Its translation is CASSARGRYEQYF.